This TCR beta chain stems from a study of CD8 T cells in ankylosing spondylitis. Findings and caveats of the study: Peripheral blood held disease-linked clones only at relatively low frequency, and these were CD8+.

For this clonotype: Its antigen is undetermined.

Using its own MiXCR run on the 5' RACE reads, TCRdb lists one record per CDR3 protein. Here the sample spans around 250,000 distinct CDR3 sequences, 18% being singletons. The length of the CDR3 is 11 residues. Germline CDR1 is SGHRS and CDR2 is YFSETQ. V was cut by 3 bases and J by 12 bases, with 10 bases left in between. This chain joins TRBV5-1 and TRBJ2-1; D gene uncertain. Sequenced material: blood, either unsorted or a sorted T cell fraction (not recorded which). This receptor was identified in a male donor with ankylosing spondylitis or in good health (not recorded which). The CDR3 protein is CASSYAMAQFF. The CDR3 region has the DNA TGCGCCAGCAGCTACGCTATGGCGCAGTTCTTC.